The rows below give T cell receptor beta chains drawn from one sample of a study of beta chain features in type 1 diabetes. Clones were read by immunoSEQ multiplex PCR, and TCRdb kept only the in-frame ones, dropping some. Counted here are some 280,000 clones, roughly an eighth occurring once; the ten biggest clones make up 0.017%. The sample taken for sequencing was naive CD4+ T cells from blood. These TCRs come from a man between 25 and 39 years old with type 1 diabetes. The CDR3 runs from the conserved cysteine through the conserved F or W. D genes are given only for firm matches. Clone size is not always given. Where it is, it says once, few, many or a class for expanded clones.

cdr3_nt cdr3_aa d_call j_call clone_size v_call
TGTGCCAGCAGCCCTTCTTCCTACGAGCAGTACTTC CASSPSSYEQYF . TRBJ2-7 few TRBV14
TGTGCCACCAGCCTGACCTGGGGGGCAGATACGCAGTATTTT CATSLTWGADTQYF . TRBJ2-3 . TRBV15
TGTGCCAGCAGTTTCCTGACAGGGTCGGACACTGAAGCTTTCTTT CASSFLTGSDTEAFF TRBD1 TRBJ1-1 . TRBV28
TGTGCCAGCAGCTTGGTGAGGGGGACGGGCACTGAAGCTTTCTTT CASSLVRGTGTEAFF . TRBJ1-1 once TRBV5-4
TGTGCCAGCAGTGAAGTGAGATCTCAAATCGGTGAGCAGTTCTTC CASSEVRSQIGEQFF . TRBJ2-1 . TRBV2
TGTGCTAGTGCTATCGCTGGGACTAGCGGGGCCTTTTACAATGAGCAGTTCTTC CASAIAGTSGAFYNEQFF TRBD2 TRBJ2-1 . TRBV12-5
TGTGCCAGCAGCTTCGGACAGGGGTACGCCTACGAGCAGTACTTC CASSFGQGYAYEQYF TRBD1 TRBJ2-7 few TRBV7-9
TGCGCCAGCAGCTTCGATAGTCATCAGCCCCAGCATTTT CASSFDSHQPQHF . TRBJ1-5 . TRBV5-1
TGTGCCAGCAGTTCGGGACTAGCGCCAACAAAATTC CASSSGLAPTKF TRBD2 TRBJ2-7 . TRBV27
TGTGCCAGCAGCCCTGGGAGGGGAAGCGGCTACACCTTC CASSPGRGSGYTF . TRBJ1-2 few TRBV7-2
TGTGCCAGCAGCCCACCTAGGGGCCTAGCGGGACTCAATGAGCAGTTCTTC CASSPPRGLAGLNEQFF TRBD2 TRBJ2-1 few TRBV7-2
TGTGCCAGCAGCTTAGGTACCAGCGGAAACACCGGGGAGCTGTTTTTT CASSLGTSGNTGELFF . TRBJ2-2 . TRBV7-9
TGTGCCAGCTCCCAGAGAGGGACAAGCTACGAGCAGTACTTC CASSQRGTSYEQYF . TRBJ2-7 . TRBV18
TGTGCCATCAATACCGGGACAGGGCTCGGTGAGCAGTACTTC CAINTGTGLGEQYF TRBD1 TRBJ2-7 few TRBV10-3
TGTGCCAGCAGCTTAGTCCCCGGAGGTGAGCAGTTCTTC CASSLVPGGEQFF . TRBJ2-1 . TRBV7-3
TGTGCCAGCAGTTACCAACAGGGGAACACTGAAGCTTTCTTT CASSYQQGNTEAFF . TRBJ1-1 . TRBV28
TGTGCCAGCAGCCAGACAGGGGGCACAGCTAATGAAAAACTGTTTTTT CASSQTGGTANEKLFF TRBD1 TRBJ1-4 . TRBV4-2
TGTGCCAGCAACTACAGGGACGGTCAGCCCCAGCATTTT CASNYRDGQPQHF . TRBJ1-5 few TRBV2
TGTGCCAGCAGCTTAGGGTTTCGGGGCACAGATACGCAGTATTTT CASSLGFRGTDTQYF . TRBJ2-3 few TRBV7-2
TGTGCCAGCGGCCTTGGGCAAGGTCAGCCCCAGCATTTT CASGLGQGQPQHF . TRBJ1-5 . TRBV5-6
TGTGCCAGCAGTTACTCGTTGCGGGCCGAAGCTTTCTTT CASSYSLRAEAFF . TRBJ1-1 . TRBV6-5
TGTGCCAGCAGCCTAAGAGGGAGGTCGACTGTGAGCCATGAGCAGTTCTTC CASSLRGRSTVSHEQFF . TRBJ2-1 once TRBV7-6
TGCGCCAGCAGCCAAGAGTTGGGGGACAGCTATGGCTACACCTTC CASSQELGDSYGYTF TRBD1 TRBJ1-2 . TRBV4-3